The 19 T cell receptor beta chains below come from one sample, sequenced in a study of OX40 agonist ivuxolimab in advanced cancers. The table came from immunoSEQ multiplex PCR; TCRdb's copy has only in-frame clones and leaves some out. The sample lists about 85,000 clones; 80% to 90% were seen once. The specimen comprised CD4+ or CD8+ T cells sorted from blood, sampled in a trial of the OX40 agonist ivuxolimab. These receptor sequences come from an adult with an advanced solid tumor such as melanoma, head and neck, liver or kidney cancer.

The CDR3 spells CASARLAGENTGELFF. The CDR3 DNA follows: TGCGCCAGCGCCCGACTAGCGGGGGAGAACACCGGGGAGCTGTTTTTT. The chain combines TRBV5-1 with TRBJ2-2; TRBD2 matches at 12 bases. CDR1 is SGHRS, CDR2 YFSETQ, per germline. CDR3 length: 16 residues. V lost 7 bases, J lost 1 base, and 5 bases stayed unmatched.

This chain joins TRBV5-1 and TRBJ1-6, with D possibly matching TRBD1 (5 bases). Germline V gene lookup returns CDR1 SGHRS and CDR2 YFSETQ. This CDR3 contains 15 residues. The V end was cut by 0 bases, the J end by 10 bases, with 14 bases between. CDR3 sequence (DNA): TGCGCCAGCAGCTTGGACGGGGCGCCGGGATCACCCCTCCACTTT. Amino acid sequence: CASSLDGAPGSPLHF.

The genes are TRBV7-9 and TRBJ2-5; D possibly matches TRBD1 or TRBD2 (5 bases each). The CDR3 has 15 amino acids. Per the germline V gene, CDR1 is SEHNR and CDR2 is FQNEAQ (reference sequence). V was cut by 3 bases and J by 0 bases, with 11 bases left in between. The CDR3 nucleotides are TGTGCCAGCAGCTTGGGGGAGTTTTACCAAGAGACCCAGTACTTC. Its protein is CASSLGEFYQETQYF. Supplemented by reference TRBV7-9 and TRBJ2-5, the full variable domain reads DTGVSQNPRHKITKRGQNVTFRCDPISEHNRLYWYRQTLGQGPEFLTYFQNEAQLEKSRLLSDRFSAERPKGSFSTLEIQRTEQGDSAMYLCASSLGEFYQETQYFGPGTRLLVL.

The chain joins TRBV9 to TRBJ2-1; 8 bases are a match to TRBD2. This CDR3 has 15 residues. After removal of 2 bases from V and 3 bases from J, the junction contained 4 bases not matched to a gene. Germline lookup yields CDR1 SGDLS and CDR2 YYNGEE. CDR3 coding DNA: TGTGCCAGCAGCGTTACGGCGGGGGGCTACAATGAGCAGTTCTTC. It translates to CASSVTAGGYNEQFF.

The chain is built from TRBV5-4 and TRBJ2-2; D is uncertain. The CDR3 is made up of 17 amino acids. V was clipped by 0 bases and J by 3 bases, with 15 bases between them. Germline CDR1 SGHNT, CDR2 YYREEE (reference sequence). The CDR3 reads CASSLDGLARDTGELFF. In DNA form, the CDR3 reads TGTGCCAGCAGCTTGGACGGGCTGGCCCGAGACACCGGGGAGCTGTTTTTT.

The count of this clone is one. The rearrangement links TRBV7-3 to TRBJ2-7, with D uncertain. Looked up from germline, CDR1 is SGHTA and CDR2 is FQGTGA. CDR3 size: 13 residues. Trimming pared 5 bases from V and 6 bases from J, leaving 14 bases between. The CDR3 DNA sequence: TGTGCCAGCAGCCTCTCCATTGACACCGAGCAGTACTTC. This encodes CASSLSIDTEQYF.

This rearrangement joins TRBV6-5 to TRBJ1-2; 7 nucleotides line up with TRBD1. The germline CDR1 and CDR2 sequences are MNHEY and SVGAGI. This CDR3 comprises 14 residues. The trim removed 6 bases at V and 4 bases at J, leaving 8 bases unmatched. The CDR3: CASRYEGQSYGYTF. DNA for the CDR3: TGTGCCAGCAGGTACGAGGGACAGAGCTATGGCTACACCTTC.

The J gene is TRBJ2-2, the V gene TRBV19; 7 nucleotides agree with TRBD2. Per the germline V gene, CDR1 is LNHDA and CDR2 is SQIVND (reference sequence). Trimming cost V 4 bases and J 1 base; bases outside gene matches: 3. This CDR3 has 15 residues. The CDR3 DNA is TGTGCCAGTAGTAGCTGGGGGGGGAACACCGGGGAGCTGTTTTTT. This translates into CASSSWGGNTGELFF. Full variable domain (rest looked up from reference TRBV19 and TRBJ2-2): DGGITQSPKYLFRKEGQNVTLSCEQNLNHDAMYWYRQDPGQGLRLIYYSQIVNDFQKGDIAEGYSVSREKKESFPLTVTSAQKNPTAFYLCASSSWGGNTGELFFGEGSRLTVL.

V usage is TRBV28 and J usage is TRBJ1-1; no reliable D call. CDR1 is MDHEN, CDR2 SYDVKM, per germline. This CDR3 contains 13 residues. With 1 base removed from V and 0 bases from J, the gap between germline ends came to 3 bases. The CDR3 bases are TGTGCCAGCAGTTTATTTTTGAACACTGAAGCTTTCTTT. Translated: CASSLFLNTEAFF.

V is TRBV18 and J is TRBJ2-1; no definite D call. V lost 0 bases and J 8 bases, leaving 14 bases between the germline ends. This CDR3 comprises 15 residues. Germline CDR1 KGHSH, CDR2 LQKENI. The CDR3: CASSPPGLTWDEQFF. CDR3 DNA sequence: TGTGCCAGCTCACCACCGGGATTGACCTGGGATGAGCAGTTCTTC.

The J gene is TRBJ1-1, the V gene TRBV19, with D unresolved. Per germline, CDR1 LNHDA and CDR2 SQIVND (reference sequence). Trimming cost V 5 bases and J 1 base, with 11 bases left between them. The CDR3 contains 14 residues. CDR3 nucleotides: TGTGCCAGTAGTCCCGGGAGAGAGAACACTGAAGCTTTCTTT. Translation: CASSPGRENTEAFF.

The chain carries TRBV6-6 and TRBJ2-5; D perhaps matches TRBD1 (5 bases). There are 15 residues in the CDR3. In germline, CDR1 is MNHNY, CDR2 SVGAGI (reference sequence). With 4 bases removed from V and 5 bases from J, the gap between germline ends came to 17 bases. The CDR3 DNA reads as TGTGCCAGCAGTTCAGGACACGGGCAGGAGGAGACCCAGTACTTC. Its translation is CASSSGHGQEETQYF.

The CDR3 reads CASSVLTASSTDTQYF. The CDR3 DNA follows: TGTGCCAGCAGCGTCCTAACGGCCTCTAGCACAGATACGCAGTATTTT. The chain joins TRBV5-4 to TRBJ2-3; D is unresolved. V shed 4 bases and J shed 0 bases, with 15 bases lying between them. The germline CDR1 and CDR2 sequences are SGHNT and YYREEE (reference sequence). The CDR3 extends over 16 amino acids.

V is TRBV5-6 and J is TRBJ1-3; D not certain. Germline V gives CDR1 SGHDT, CDR2 YYEEEE. Trimming took off 1 base at V and 0 bases at J, with 5 bases between the two ends. This CDR3 is 14 amino acids long. CDR3 in DNA: TGTGCCAGCAGCTTGTTGGGCTCTGGAAACACCATATATTTT. It translates to CASSLLGSGNTIYF.

CDR3 sequence (DNA): TGCAGCGTCGCGGGGGTGACAGGGGCCTACGAGCAGTACTTC. Its translation: CSVAGVTGAYEQYF. This chain connects TRBV29-1 to TRBJ2-7; weak D call: TRBD1 (8 bases). Germline V gene data show CDR1 as SQVTM and CDR2 as ANQGSEA. The CDR3 is 14 amino acids. The ends were cut back, 6 bases at V and 2 bases at J, with 17 bases in the middle.

The chain is built from TRBV6-5 and TRBJ1-6, with no clear D. Per the germline V gene, CDR1 is MNHEY and CDR2 is SVGAGI. The CDR3 totals 15 residues. V was shortened by 4 bases and J by 0 bases, with 7 bases between the two germline ends. The CDR3 loop is CASSLESSYNSPLHF. As DNA, the CDR3 is TGTGCCAGCAGTTTAGAGAGCTCCTATAATTCACCCCTCCACTTT.

The chain links TRBV30 to TRBJ1-2, with D maybe TRBD1 (5 bases). There are 13 residues in the CDR3. Between the trimmed V and J ends, which lost 7 bases and 4 bases, there was a span of 16 bases. CDR1 GTSNPN and CDR2 SVGIG come from the germline V gene (reference sequence). CDR3: CASMRDRPYGYTF. CDR3 sequence (DNA): TGTGCCTCCATGAGGGACCGACCCTATGGCTACACCTTC. The full variable domain, in which reference TRBV30 and TRBJ1-2 provide the parts outside the CDR3, is SQTIHQWPATLVQPVGSPLSLECTVEGTSNPNLYWYRQAAGRGLQLLFYSVGIGQISSEVPQNLSASRPQDRQFILSSKKLLLSDSGFYLCASMRDRPYGYTFGSGTRLTVV.

J is TRBJ1-3 and V is TRBV28, with unresolved D. From germline, CDR1 is MDHEN and CDR2 SYDVKM. CDR3 length: 14 residues. Deletions cut 6 bases from V and 4 bases from J, with 13 bases between. The CDR3 here is CASRPPARGNTIYF. DNA of the CDR3: TGTGCCAGCAGACCACCGGCGCGGGGAAACACCATATATTTT.

This chain links TRBV7-9 with TRBJ1-3; TRBD1 is a possible D gene (6 bases). Germline V CDR1 and CDR2: SEHNR, FQNEAQ (reference sequence). The CDR3 spans 18 residues. With 0 bases removed from V and 2 bases from J, the gap between germline ends came to 17 bases. CDR3 bases: TGTGCCAGCAGCTTAGCGCAGGGACAATGGACAACTGGAAACACCATATATTTT. It is translated as CASSLAQGQWTTGNTIYF.